This T cell receptor beta chain was obtained from a study of tumor-infiltrating lymphocytes in primary liver carcinoma. They got blood RNA out of unsorted whole blood and also pulled out germline DNA. Using a constant-region primer together with ProtoScript II reverse transcriptase, TCR beta cDNA was made from about 490 ng of total RNA. Nested multiplex PCR, run for three rounds with slightly modified ARM-PCR, yielded TCR beta libraries. TCRdb called the multiplex PCR reads again in MiXCR, with one record for every CDR3 protein. Here the sample spans some 180,000 distinct CDR3 sequences, over 45% being singletons. Study-wide results and limits: In the absence of sorting, bulk samples left CD4+ and CD8+ repertoires uncompared.

This clonotype was seen at least ten times. Antigen specificity is unknown. The specimen sequenced was peripheral blood. The source is a middle-aged man with primary liver carcinoma and hepatitis B virus infection.

The CDR3 DNA is TGTGCCAGCAGTACGGACCGATACACCGGGGAGCTGTTTTTT. Translating gives CASSTDRYTGELFF. This chain links TRBV11-1 with TRBJ2-2, with no clear D. This CDR3 is 14 amino acids long. In germline, CDR1 is SGHAT, CDR2 FQDESV (reference sequence). Trimming pared 6 bases from V and 3 bases from J, leaving 11 bases between.